The 17 T cell receptor beta chains presented below share a single source sample, sequenced in a study of shared clonotypes between healthy human individuals. TCRdb keeps only in-frame clones here, not all; method: immunoSEQ multiplex PCR. The sample carries roughly 2.1 million clones, about 92% recorded once. CD45RO-negative cells were positively selected for CCR7, leaving out terminally differentiated effector memory CD45RA+ cells. The sample was naive CD8+ T cells from PBMCs. These receptors were obtained from a man aged 18 to 35 in good health. Some clones in this sample may be carry-over from other donors' samples.

V usage is TRBV6-1 and J usage is TRBJ1-5; D not certain. V was shortened by 8 bases and J by 1 base, with 12 bases between the two germline ends. Germline CDR1 reads MNHNS; CDR2 reads SASEGT. The CDR3 runs to 14 residues. In DNA form, the CDR3 reads TGTGCCAGCCTGTGGACCGGCAGCAATCAGCCCCAGCATTTT. Translating gives CASLWTGSNQPQHF.

This sequence joins TRBV7-7 and TRBJ2-2; D is uncertain. Germline CDR1 SSHAT, CDR2 FNYEAQ (reference sequence). V was shortened by 5 bases and J by 1 base, with 8 bases between the two germline ends. The CDR3 has 14 residues. CDR3 nucleotide sequence: TGTGCCAGCAGCCCCAAGATGAACACCGGGGAGCTGTTTTTT. It codes for CASSPKMNTGELFF.

The chain couples TRBV7-8 to TRBJ2-3; D perhaps matches TRBD1 (5 bases). The CDR3 runs 15 residues. Germline V gene lookup returns CDR1 SGHVS and CDR2 FQNEAQ. V lost 5 bases and J 2 bases, leaving 14 bases between the germline ends. This CDR3 is CASSLLEGDTDTQYF. CDR3 DNA: TGTGCCAGCAGCCTACTGGAAGGGGACACAGATACGCAGTATTTT.

The genes are TRBV7-9 and TRBJ2-5; the D gene is possibly TRBD1 (5 bases). Near its end, the DNA agrees better with TRBJ2-7, so the J call may be wrong. Germline lookup yields CDR1 SEHNR and CDR2 FQNEAQ (reference sequence). The CDR3 sequence is 14 residues long. The CDR3 region has the DNA TGTGCCAGCACCCGGCCCCCAGGGTCCTACGAGCAGTACTTC. It encodes CASTRPPGSYEQYF.

V and J are TRBV7-3 and TRBJ2-1; TRBD2 might be the D (5 bases). The CDR3 totals 15 residues. The V gene lost 4 bases and the J gene lost 1 base, with 11 bases spanning the gap. Germline CDR1 is SGHTA and CDR2 is FQGTGA. The CDR3 coding sequence is TGTGCCAGCAGCTCGGAGGCAGCATCCTACAATGAGCAGTTCTTC. This sequence encodes CASSSEAASYNEQFF.

CDR3 nucleotides: TGTGCCAGCAGCCGGGGGACAACAAGCAATCAGCCCCAGCATTTT. Translation gives CASSRGTTSNQPQHF. This sequence joins TRBV7-6 and TRBJ1-5; tentatively, D is TRBD1 (6 bases). This CDR3 region has 15 residues. V gave up 5 bases and J gave up 1 base, with 12 bases separating them. From germline, CDR1 is SGHVS and CDR2 FNYEAQ.

About this clone: This sample includes further DNA sequences coding for the same CDR3. The CDR3 DNA reads as TGTGCCAGCAGCCAAGGAGCGGGCGGCCCCTACGAGCAGTACTTC. This sequence encodes CASSQGAGGPYEQYF. V gene TRBV14 combines with J gene TRBJ2-7, with D maybe TRBD2 (6 bases). Germline V gene sequence: CDR1 SGHDN, CDR2 FVKESK. V was shortened by 1 base and J by 2 bases, with 12 bases between the two germline ends. The CDR3 runs to 15 residues. The full variable domain, with the rest looked up from reference TRBV14 and TRBJ2-7, is EAGVTQFPSHSVIEKGQTVTLRCDPISGHDNLYWYRRVMGKEIKFLLHFVKESKQDESGMPNNRFLAERTGGTYSTLKVQPAELEDSGVYFCASSQGAGGPYEQYFGPGTRLTVT.

V usage is TRBV11-2 and J usage is TRBJ2-1; possibly TRBD1 for D (5 bases). Germline CDR1 SGHAT, CDR2 FQNNGV. V was trimmed by 1 base and J by 10 bases, leaving 8 bases between them. The CDR3 runs to 12 residues. CDR3 sequence reads: CASSLGGREQFF. The CDR3 DNA is TGTGCCAGCAGCTTAGGGGGCAGGGAGCAGTTCTTC.

The chain joins TRBV14 to TRBJ1-1, with D possibly TRBD1 on 5 matching bases. The V gene lost 1 base and the J gene lost 5 bases, with 11 bases spanning the gap. There are 14 residues in the CDR3. The germline V gene has CDR1 SGHDN and CDR2 FVKESK. The CDR3 protein is CASSQVGRGTEAFF. The DNA of the CDR3 is TGTGCCAGCAGCCAAGTTGGGAGGGGAACTGAAGCTTTCTTT.

Concerning this clone itself: Other DNA sequences in the sample encode the same CDR3. V usage is TRBV10-3 and J usage is TRBJ1-5; 9 bases are shared with TRBD1. V trimming: 2 bases; J trimming: 7 bases; junction bases outside the gene matches: 6. The CDR3 has 15 amino acids. CDR1 and CDR2 (germline): ENHRY, SYGVKD. In DNA, the CDR3 is TGTGCCATCAGTGAGCCCACAGGGGGCGGGCAGCCCCAGCATTTT. This translates into CAISEPTGGGQPQHF.

The chain employs TRBV5-1 and TRBJ2-1; a possible D gene is TRBD1 (5 bases). This CDR3 region has 16 residues. Germline V gene lookup returns CDR1 SGHRS and CDR2 YFSETQ. Trimming shortened V by 1 base and J by 4 bases, and 15 bases separated the two germline ends. As DNA, the CDR3 is TGCGCCAGCAGCTTGCCGGGCCCAGGGATATACAATGAGCAGTTCTTC. This sequence encodes CASSLPGPGIYNEQFF.

This chain joins TRBV6-1 and TRBJ1-2; D gene unclear. The CDR3 is 14 residues long. Per the germline V gene, CDR1 is MNHNS and CDR2 is SASEGT. V lost 2 bases and J lost 7, with 14 bases in between. This CDR3 is CASSEQSSTLGYTF. Here the CDR3 DNA reads TGTGCCAGCAGTGAACAGTCGAGCACTCTTGGCTACACCTTC.

The rearrangement uses TRBV27 and TRBJ2-1; 9 nucleotides line up with TRBD2. This CDR3 has 17 amino acids. Germline V gene lookup returns CDR1 MNHEY and CDR2 SMNVEV (reference sequence). Trimming cost V 2 bases and J 10 bases; bases outside gene matches: 15. The CDR3 here is CASSLIPGALAGYEQFF. The CDR3 region has the DNA TGTGCCAGCAGTTTAATTCCTGGGGCGCTAGCGGGATACGAGCAGTTCTTC.

The CDR3 reads CASSAGQGRGYNEQFF. CDR3 in DNA: TGTGCCAGCAGCGCGGGCCAGGGGAGGGGTTACAATGAGCAGTTCTTC. The genes are TRBV9 and TRBJ2-1, with a weak D call TRBD2 (7 bases). Trimming removed 3 bases at V and 4 bases at J, with 17 bases between. The CDR3 has 16 amino acids. In germline, CDR1 is SGDLS, CDR2 YYNGEE.

Regarding this clone: The sample has other DNA sequences that encode this CDR3 too. The chain carries TRBV27 and TRBJ2-7, with a weak D call TRBD2 (5 bases). CDR1 MNHEY and CDR2 SMNVEV come from the germline V gene (reference sequence). The length of the CDR3 is 13 residues. The ends were cut back, 2 bases at V and 3 bases at J, with 8 bases in the middle. DNA for the CDR3: TGTGCCAGCAGTTTAAGGGAGAACTACGAGCAGTACTTC. It translates to CASSLRENYEQYF.

The chain combines TRBV27 with TRBJ2-1, with 7 positions matching TRBD2. Germline CDR1 reads MNHEY; CDR2 reads SMNVEV (reference sequence). The CDR3 contains 14 residues. The V segment lost 5 bases and the J segment 5 bases; nucleotides outside the gene matches: 6. CDR3 in amino acids: CASSALGRDNEQFF. The CDR3 bases are TGTGCCAGCAGTGCTCTAGGGAGGGACAATGAGCAGTTCTTC.

The chain couples TRBV28 to TRBJ2-5; 7 bases match TRBD2. With 7 bases clipped from V and 0 bases from J, the junction kept 8 bases outside the gene matches. The CDR3 is made up of 15 amino acids. CDR1 MDHEN and CDR2 SYDVKM come from the germline V gene. CDR3 nucleotide sequence: TGTGCCAGCACCCCCGGGCTAGCGGACCAAGAGACCCAGTACTTC. The encoded protein is CASTPGLADQETQYF.